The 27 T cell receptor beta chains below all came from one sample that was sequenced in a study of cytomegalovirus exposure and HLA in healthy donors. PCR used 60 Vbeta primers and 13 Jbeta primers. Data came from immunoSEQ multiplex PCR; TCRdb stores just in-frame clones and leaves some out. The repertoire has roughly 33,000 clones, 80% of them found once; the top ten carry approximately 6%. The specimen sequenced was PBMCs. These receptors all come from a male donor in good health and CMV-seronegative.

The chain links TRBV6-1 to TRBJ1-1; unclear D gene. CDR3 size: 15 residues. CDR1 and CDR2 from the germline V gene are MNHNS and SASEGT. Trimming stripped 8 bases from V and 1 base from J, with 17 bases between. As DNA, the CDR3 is TGTGCCAGCCAGATGAGAGAGGGCAAGAACACTGAAGCTTTCTTT. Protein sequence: CASQMREGKNTEAFF.

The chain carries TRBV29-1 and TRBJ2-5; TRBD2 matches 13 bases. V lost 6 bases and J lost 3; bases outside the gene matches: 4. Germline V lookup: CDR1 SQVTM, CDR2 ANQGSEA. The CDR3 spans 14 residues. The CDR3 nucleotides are TGCAGCGTCGCCGGGACTAGCGGGAAAGAGACCCAGTACTTC. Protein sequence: CSVAGTSGKETQYF.

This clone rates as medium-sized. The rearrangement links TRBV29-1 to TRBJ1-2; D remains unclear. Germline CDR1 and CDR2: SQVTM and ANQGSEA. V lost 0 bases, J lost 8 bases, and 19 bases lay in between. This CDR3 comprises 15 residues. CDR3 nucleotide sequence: TGCAGCGTTGAAGACCGCTCCGGGGTTCTGGAGGGCTACACCTTC. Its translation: CSVEDRSGVLEGYTF.

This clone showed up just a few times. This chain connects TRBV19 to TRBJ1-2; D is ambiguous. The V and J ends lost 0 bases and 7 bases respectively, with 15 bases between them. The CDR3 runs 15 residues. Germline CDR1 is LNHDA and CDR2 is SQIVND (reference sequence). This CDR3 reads CASSIDRSARSGYTF. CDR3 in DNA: TGTGCCAGTAGTATAGACAGGTCCGCCCGATCTGGCTACACCTTC. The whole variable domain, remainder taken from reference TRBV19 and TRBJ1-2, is DGGITQSPKYLFRKEGQNVTLSCEQNLNHDAMYWYRQDPGQGLRLIYYSQIVNDFQKGDIAEGYSVSREKKESFPLTVTSAQKNPTAFYLCASSIDRSARSGYTFGSGTRLTVV.

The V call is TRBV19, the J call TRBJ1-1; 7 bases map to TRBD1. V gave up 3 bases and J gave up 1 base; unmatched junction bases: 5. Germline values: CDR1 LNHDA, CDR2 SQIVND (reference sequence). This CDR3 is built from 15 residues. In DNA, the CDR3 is TGTGCCAGTAGTATCTGGACAGGAACGAACACTGAAGCTTTCTTT. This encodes CASSIWTGTNTEAFF.

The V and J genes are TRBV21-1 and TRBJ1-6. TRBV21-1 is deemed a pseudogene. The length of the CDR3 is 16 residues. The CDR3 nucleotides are TGTGCCAGCAGCCCCCCGGGGGAGGGTAGAGATTCACCCCTCCACTTT. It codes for CASSPPGEGRDSPLHF.

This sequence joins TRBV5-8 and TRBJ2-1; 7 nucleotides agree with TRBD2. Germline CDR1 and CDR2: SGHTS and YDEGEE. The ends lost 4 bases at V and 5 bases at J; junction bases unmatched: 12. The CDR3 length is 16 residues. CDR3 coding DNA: TGTGCCAGCAGCGCCTTAGCGGGCGGGACCCACAATGAGCAGTTCTTC. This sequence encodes CASSALAGGTHNEQFF.

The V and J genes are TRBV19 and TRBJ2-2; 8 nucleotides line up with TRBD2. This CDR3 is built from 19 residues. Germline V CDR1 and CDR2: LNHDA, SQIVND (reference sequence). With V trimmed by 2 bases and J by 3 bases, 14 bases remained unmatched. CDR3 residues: CASSIIKGSGDLDTGELFF. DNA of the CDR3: TGTGCCAGTAGTATAATAAAAGGTAGCGGGGACTTGGACACCGGGGAGCTGTTTTTT.

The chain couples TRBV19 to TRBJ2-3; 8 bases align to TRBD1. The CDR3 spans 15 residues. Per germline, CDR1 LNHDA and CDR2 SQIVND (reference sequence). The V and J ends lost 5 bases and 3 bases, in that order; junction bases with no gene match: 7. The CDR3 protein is CASSEPGGLTDTQYF. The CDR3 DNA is TGTGCCAGTAGTGAGCCAGGGGGCTTGACAGATACGCAGTATTTT.

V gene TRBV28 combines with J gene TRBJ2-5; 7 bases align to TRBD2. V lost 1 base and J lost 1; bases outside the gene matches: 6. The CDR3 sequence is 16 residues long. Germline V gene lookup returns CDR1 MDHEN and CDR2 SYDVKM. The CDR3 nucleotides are TGTGCCAGCAGTTTATCGGCTAGCGGAGCCCAAGAGACCCAGTACTTC. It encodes CASSLSASGAQETQYF.

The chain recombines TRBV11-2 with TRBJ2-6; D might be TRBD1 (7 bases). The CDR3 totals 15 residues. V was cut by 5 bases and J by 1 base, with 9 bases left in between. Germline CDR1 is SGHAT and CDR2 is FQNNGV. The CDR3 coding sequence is TGTGCCAGCAGCCCAGGGGGGTCTGGGGCCAACGTCCTGACTTTC. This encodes CASSPGGSGANVLTF.

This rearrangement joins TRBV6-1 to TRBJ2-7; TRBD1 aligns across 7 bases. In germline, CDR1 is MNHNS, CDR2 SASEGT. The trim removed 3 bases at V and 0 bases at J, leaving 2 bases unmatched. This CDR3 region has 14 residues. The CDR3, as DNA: TGTGCCAGCAGTGACCGGGACAGCTCCTACGAGCAGTACTTC. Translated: CASSDRDSSYEQYF.

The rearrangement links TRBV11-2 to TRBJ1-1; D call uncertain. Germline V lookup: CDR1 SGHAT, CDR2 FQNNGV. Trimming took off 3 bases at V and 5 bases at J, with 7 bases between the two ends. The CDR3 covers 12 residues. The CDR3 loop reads CASSFRLTEAFF. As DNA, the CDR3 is TGTGCCAGCAGCTTTCGGTTGACTGAAGCTTTCTTT.

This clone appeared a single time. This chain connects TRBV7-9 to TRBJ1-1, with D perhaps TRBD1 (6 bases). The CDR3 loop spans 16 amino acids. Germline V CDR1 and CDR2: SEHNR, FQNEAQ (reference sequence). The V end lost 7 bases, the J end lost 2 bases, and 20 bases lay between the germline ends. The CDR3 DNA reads TGTGCCAGCAACCACAGGGTAGGAGACCCCAACACTGAAGCTTTCTTT. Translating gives CASNHRVGDPNTEAFF.

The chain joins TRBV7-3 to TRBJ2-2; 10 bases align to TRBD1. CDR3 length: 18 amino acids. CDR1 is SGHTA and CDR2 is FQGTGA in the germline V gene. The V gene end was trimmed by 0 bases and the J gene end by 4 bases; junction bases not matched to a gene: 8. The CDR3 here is CASSLTWGTGVGTGELFF. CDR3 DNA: TGTGCCAGCAGCTTAACCTGGGGGACAGGGGTAGGCACCGGGGAGCTGTTTTTT.

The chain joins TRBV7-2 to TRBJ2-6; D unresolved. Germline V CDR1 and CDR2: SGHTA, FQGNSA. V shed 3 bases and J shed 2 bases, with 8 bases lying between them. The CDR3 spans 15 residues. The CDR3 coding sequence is TGTGCCAGCAGCTTTACAAACACTGGGGCCAACGTCCTGACTTTC. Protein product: CASSFTNTGANVLTF.

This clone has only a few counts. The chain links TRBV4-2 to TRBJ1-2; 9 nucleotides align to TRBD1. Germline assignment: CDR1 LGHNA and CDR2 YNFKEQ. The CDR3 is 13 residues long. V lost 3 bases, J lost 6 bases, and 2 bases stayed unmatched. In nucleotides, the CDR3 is TGTGCCAGCAGCCACCGGGACAGGGATGGCTACACCTTC. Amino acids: CASSHRDRDGYTF.

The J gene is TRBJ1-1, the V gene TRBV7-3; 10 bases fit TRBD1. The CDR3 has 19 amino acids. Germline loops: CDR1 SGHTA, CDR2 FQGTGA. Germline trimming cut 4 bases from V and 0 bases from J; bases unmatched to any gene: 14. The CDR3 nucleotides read TGTGCCAGCAGCTCCTTGGGGGGCCGGGACAGGGGTTTGAACACTGAAGCTTTCTTT. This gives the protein CASSSLGGRDRGLNTEAFF. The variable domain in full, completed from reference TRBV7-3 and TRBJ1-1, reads GAGVSQTPSNKVTEKGKYVELRCDPISGHTALYWYRQSLGQGPEFLIYFQGTGAADDSGLPNDRFFAVRPEGSVSTLKIQRTERGDSAVYLCASSSLGGRDRGLNTEAFFGQGTRLTVV.

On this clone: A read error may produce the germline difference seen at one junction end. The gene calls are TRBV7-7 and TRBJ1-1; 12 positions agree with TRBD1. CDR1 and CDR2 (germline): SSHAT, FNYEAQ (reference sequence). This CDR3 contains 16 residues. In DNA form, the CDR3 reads TGTGCTAGCAGCTCCCGGGACAGGGGGCCGTACACTGAAGCTTTCTTT. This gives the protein CASSSRDRGPYTEAFF.

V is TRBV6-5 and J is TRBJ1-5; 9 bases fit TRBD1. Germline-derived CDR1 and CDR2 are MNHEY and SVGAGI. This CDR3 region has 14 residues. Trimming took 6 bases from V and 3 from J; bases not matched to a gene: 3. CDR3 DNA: TGTGCCAGCAGGAGACAGGGGGTCAATCAGCCCCAGCATTTT. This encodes CASRRQGVNQPQHF.

CDR3 DNA: TGTGCCTGGAGTCTGATGACAGCTAATGAAAAACTGTTTTTT. Translation gives CAWSLMTANEKLFF. The chain employs TRBV30 and TRBJ1-4; TRBD1 is a possible D gene (5 bases). The CDR3 is 14 amino acids. CDR1 is GTSNPN, CDR2 SVGIG, per germline (reference sequence). The ends were cut back, 2 bases at V and 3 bases at J, with 10 bases in the middle.

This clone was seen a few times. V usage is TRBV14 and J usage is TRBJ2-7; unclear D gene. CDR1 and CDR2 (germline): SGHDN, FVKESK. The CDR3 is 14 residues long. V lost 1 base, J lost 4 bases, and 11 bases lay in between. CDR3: CASSQGNSPYEQYF. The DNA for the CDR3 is TGTGCCAGCAGCCAAGGAAACTCCCCTTACGAGCAGTACTTC.

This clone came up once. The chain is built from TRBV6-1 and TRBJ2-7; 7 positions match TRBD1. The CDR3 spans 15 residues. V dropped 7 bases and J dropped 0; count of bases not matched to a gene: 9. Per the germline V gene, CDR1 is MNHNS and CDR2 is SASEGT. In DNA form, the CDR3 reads TGTGCCAGCAAAGAGGGGGCGGGTTCCTCCTACGAGCAGTACTTC. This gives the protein CASKEGAGSSYEQYF.

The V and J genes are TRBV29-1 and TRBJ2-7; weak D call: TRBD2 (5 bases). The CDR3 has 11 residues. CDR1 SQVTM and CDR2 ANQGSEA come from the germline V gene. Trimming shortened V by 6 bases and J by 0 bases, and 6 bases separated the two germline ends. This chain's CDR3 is CSVSGSYEQYF. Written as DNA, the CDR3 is TGCAGCGTCAGCGGCTCCTACGAGCAGTACTTC.

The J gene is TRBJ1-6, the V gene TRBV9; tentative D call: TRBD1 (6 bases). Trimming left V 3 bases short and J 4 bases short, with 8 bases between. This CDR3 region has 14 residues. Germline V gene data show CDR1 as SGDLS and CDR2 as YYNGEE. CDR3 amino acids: CASSGDNYNSPLHF. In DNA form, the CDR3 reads TGTGCCAGCAGCGGGGACAATTATAATTCACCCCTCCACTTT.

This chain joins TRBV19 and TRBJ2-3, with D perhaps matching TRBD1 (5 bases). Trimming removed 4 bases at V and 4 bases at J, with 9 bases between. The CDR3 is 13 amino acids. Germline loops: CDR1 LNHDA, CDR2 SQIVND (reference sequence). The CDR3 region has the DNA TGTGCCAGTAGTAGCGCAGGGTCAGATACGCAGTATTTT. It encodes CASSSAGSDTQYF.

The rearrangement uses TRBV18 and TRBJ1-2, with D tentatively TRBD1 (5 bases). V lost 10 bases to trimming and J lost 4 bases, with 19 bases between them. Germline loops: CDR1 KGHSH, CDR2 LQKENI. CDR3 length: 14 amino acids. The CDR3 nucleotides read TGTGCCACCATCCCCCCCAGGGTAGCCTATGGCTACACCTTC. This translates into CATIPPRVAYGYTF. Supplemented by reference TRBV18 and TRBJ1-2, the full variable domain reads NAGVMQNPRHLVRRRGQEARLRCSPMKGHSHVYWYRQLPEEGLKFMVYLQKENIIDESGMPKERFSAEFPKEGPSILRIQQVVRGDSAAYFCATIPPRVAYGYTFGSGTRLTVV.